A selection of T cell receptor beta chains follows, all from one sample in a study of T cells in Graves' hyperthyroidism and ophthalmopathy. TCRdb recomputed calls from the multiplex PCR reads with MiXCR, one row per CDR3 protein. The sample contains more than 600,000 distinct CDR3 sequences, 16% of which appear only once. Source material: blood. The receptors originated from a man aged 18 to 30 with Graves' hyperthyroidism. CDR3s include the opening cysteine and the closing phenylalanine or tryptophan. D genes are given only for firm matches. A clone size is listed for some rows: how often the clone was seen (once, few, many), or a class if it is expanded.

CDR3: CASSFGSISGELFF
DNA: TGCGCCAGCAGCTTTGGTAGTATCTCCGGGGAGCTGTTTTTT
J: TRBJ2-2
D: -
size: few
V: TRBV5-1
length: 14

CDR3: CASSQIPNTEAFF
DNA: TGCGCCAGCAGCCAAATCCCGAACACTGAAGCTTTCTTT
J: TRBJ1-1
D: -
size: few
V: TRBV4-1
length: 13

CDR3: CSARQIIGEQYF
DNA: TGCAGTGCTAGGCAGATCATCGGTGAGCAGTACTTC
J: TRBJ2-7
D: -
size: many
V: TRBV20-1
length: 12

CDR3: CASSQYWREGTDTQYF
DNA: TGCGCCAGCAGCCAGTACTGGCGGGAGGGCACAGATACGCAGTATTTT
J: TRBJ2-3
D: TRBD2
size: few
V: TRBV4-1
length: 16

CDR3: CATRRTMNTGELFF
DNA: TGTGCCACCCGCCGGACTATGAACACCGGGGAGCTGTTTTTT
J: TRBJ2-2
D: -
size: -
V: TRBV12-3/TRBV12-4
length: 14

CDR3: CASSYFSGRPTDTQYF
DNA: TGTGCCAGCAGTTACTTTAGCGGGAGGCCCACAGATACGCAGTATTTT
J: TRBJ2-3
D: TRBD2
size: -
V: TRBV6-2/TRBV6-3
length: 16

CDR3: CASSLGGPNRDRYQETQYF
DNA: TGTGCCAGCAGCTTAGGGGGGCCTAACCGGGACAGGTACCAAGAGACCCAGTACTTC
J: TRBJ2-5
D: TRBD1
size: -
V: TRBV7-4
length: 19

CDR3: CASSVDVGWGTDTEAFF
DNA: TGTGCCAGCAGCGTAGACGTGGGATGGGGGACGGACACTGAAGCTTTCTTT
J: TRBJ1-1
D: -
size: -
V: TRBV9
length: 17

CDR3: CASTVGGGNTEAFF
DNA: TGTGCCAGTACCGTGGGAGGGGGGAACACTGAAGCTTTCTTT
J: TRBJ1-1
D: -
size: few
V: TRBV19
length: 14

CDR3: CASSFWTSGDEQYF
DNA: TGTGCCAGCAGTTTTTGGACTAGCGGCGACGAGCAGTACTTC
J: TRBJ2-7
D: TRBD2
size: -
V: TRBV27
length: 14

CDR3: CASSWLADGAGGTQYF
DNA: TGTGCCAGCAGTTGGCTAGCGGATGGGGCAGGAGGTACGCAGTATTTT
J: TRBJ2-3
D: TRBD2
size: many
V: TRBV27
length: 16

CDR3: CASSPGQFNSPLHF
DNA: TGCGCCAGCAGCCCGGGACAGTTTAATTCACCCCTCCACTTT
J: TRBJ1-6
D: TRBD1
size: once
V: TRBV5-1
length: 14

CDR3: CASSTARDSDYEQYF
DNA: TGTGCCAGCAGCACTGCCAGGGACTCCGACTACGAGCAGTACTTC
J: TRBJ2-7
D: -
size: many
V: TRBV6-1
length: 15

CDR3: CASSLSPGGYEQYF
DNA: TGTGCCAGCAGTTTATCCCCAGGGGGATACGAGCAGTACTTC
J: TRBJ2-7
D: TRBD1
size: many
V: TRBV27
length: 14

CDR3: CAISEKERENTDTQYF
DNA: TGTGCCATCAGTGAGAAGGAGCGGGAGAACACAGATACGCAGTATTTT
J: TRBJ2-3
D: TRBD2
size: few
V: TRBV10-3
length: 16

CDR3: CASSLPMGGRGPDTQYF
DNA: TGTGCCAGCAGTTTACCCATGGGCGGGAGGGGACCAGATACGCAGTATTTT
J: TRBJ2-3
D: TRBD2
size: -
V: TRBV12-3/TRBV12-4
length: 17

CDR3: CASSTLPGLRNTGELFF
DNA: TGTGCCAGCAGTACCCTCCCGGGACTTCGGAACACCGGGGAGCTGTTTTTT
J: TRBJ2-2
D: -
size: many
V: TRBV6-1
length: 17

CDR3: CASSPGGSGESNQPQHF
DNA: TGTGCCAGCAGCCCAGGGGGAAGCGGGGAAAGCAATCAGCCCCAGCATTTT
J: TRBJ1-5
D: TRBD1
size: many
V: TRBV28
length: 17

CDR3: CATSDLRTDAGELFF
DNA: TGTGCCACCAGTGATTTGCGTACAGACGCCGGGGAGCTGTTTTTT
J: TRBJ2-2
D: -
size: -
V: TRBV24-1
length: 15

CDR3: CASSIAGTVNTEAFF
DNA: TGTGCCAGTAGTATCGCCGGGACAGTGAACACTGAAGCTTTCTTT
J: TRBJ1-1
D: TRBD1
size: many
V: TRBV19
length: 15

CDR3: CASSVLTGGVGETQYF
DNA: TGTGCCAGCAGCGTATTGACAGGGGGCGTAGGGGAGACCCAGTACTTC
J: TRBJ2-5
D: TRBD1
size: -
V: TRBV9
length: 16

CDR3: CAISESVRPEETQYF
DNA: TGTGCCATCAGTGAGTCTGTTCGCCCAGAGGAGACCCAGTACTTC
J: TRBJ2-5
D: -
size: -
V: TRBV10-3
length: 15

CDR3: CASSPMTGESYNEQFF
DNA: TGTGCCAGCAGTCCTATGACAGGGGAGTCCTACAATGAGCAGTTCTTC
J: TRBJ2-1
D: TRBD1
size: many
V: TRBV6-1
length: 16

CDR3: CASSELGLGTQYF
DNA: TGTGCCAGCAGTGAACTGGGGCTGGGGACCCAGTACTTC
J: TRBJ2-5
D: -
size: many
V: TRBV6-1
length: 13

CDR3: CASRRGQGTFNEQFF
DNA: TGTGCCAGCAGACGCGGACAGGGGACCTTCAATGAGCAGTTCTTC
J: TRBJ2-1
D: TRBD1
size: -
V: TRBV12-3/TRBV12-4
length: 15

CDR3: CANGRQGDTGELFF
DNA: TGTGCCAACGGGCGGCAGGGCGACACCGGGGAGCTGTTTTTT
J: TRBJ2-2
D: -
size: many
V: TRBV6-1
length: 14

CDR3: CASRTHGEQETQYF
DNA: TGTGCCAGCAGGACCCACGGGGAACAAGAGACCCAGTACTTC
J: TRBJ2-5
D: -
size: many
V: TRBV7-9
length: 14

CDR3: CASSFKGHYGYTF
DNA: TGTGCCAGCAGTTTTAAGGGACACTATGGCTACACCTTC
J: TRBJ1-2
D: -
size: -
V: TRBV27
length: 13

CDR3: CASGGGTAGNTIYF
DNA: TGTGCCAGCGGGGGAGGGACAGCTGGAAACACCATATATTTT
J: TRBJ1-3
D: TRBD1
size: -
V: TRBV28
length: 14

CDR3: CASSLAGGGTTGELFF
DNA: TGCGCCAGCAGCTTGGCCGGTGGCGGGACCACCGGGGAGCTGTTTTTT
J: TRBJ2-2
D: -
size: few
V: TRBV5-1
length: 16

CDR3: CSVTGARGQYEQYF
DNA: TGCAGCGTTACTGGGGCCAGGGGTCAGTACGAGCAGTACTTC
J: TRBJ2-7
D: -
size: few
V: TRBV29-1
length: 14

CDR3: CASMMTSGSAGEQYF
DNA: TGTGCCAGCATGATGACTAGCGGGAGTGCCGGGGAGCAGTACTTC
J: TRBJ2-7
D: TRBD2
size: few
V: TRBV7-9
length: 15

CDR3: CASSLQGFPYEQYF
DNA: TGTGCCAGCAGTCTACAGGGCTTCCCCTACGAGCAGTACTTC
J: TRBJ2-7
D: -
size: -
V: TRBV25-1
length: 14

CDR3: CASSEPRTSGSYEQYF
DNA: TGTGCCAGCAGCGAACCCCGGACTAGCGGGAGCTACGAGCAGTACTTC
J: TRBJ2-7
D: TRBD2
size: many
V: TRBV6-1
length: 16

CDR3: CSARRAGGMSEAFF
DNA: TGCAGTGCTAGGAGGGCAGGGGGCATGTCTGAAGCTTTCTTT
J: TRBJ1-1
D: TRBD1
size: many
V: TRBV20-1
length: 14

CDR3: CASSFVSGETQYF
DNA: TGTGCCAGCAGCTTTGTTAGCGGAGAGACCCAGTACTTC
J: TRBJ2-5
D: -
size: few
V: TRBV11-3
length: 13

CDR3: CASSRGRLTSYEQYF
DNA: TGCGCCAGCAGCCGGGGGCGGTTAACCTCCTACGAGCAGTACTTC
J: TRBJ2-7
D: -
size: few
V: TRBV4-1
length: 15

CDR3: CASSPTIFTSGSSYNEQFF
DNA: TGTGCCAGCAGCCCAACCATATTTACTAGCGGGAGTTCCTACAATGAGCAGTTCTTC
J: TRBJ2-1
D: TRBD2
size: -
V: TRBV5-6
length: 19

CDR3: CSAPLVASGSGNEQFF
DNA: TGCAGTGCGCCCCTAGTGGCTAGCGGGTCCGGGAATGAGCAGTTCTTC
J: TRBJ2-1
D: TRBD2
size: many
V: TRBV20-1
length: 16

CDR3: CASGLGTNEQFF
DNA: TGTGCTAGTGGTTTGGGGACGAATGAGCAGTTCTTC
J: TRBJ2-1
D: -
size: -
V: TRBV12-5
length: 12

CDR3: CASSVGGQQYNEQFF
DNA: TGTGCCAGCAGCGTCGGGGGACAGCAGTACAATGAGCAGTTCTTC
J: TRBJ2-1
D: -
size: -
V: TRBV9
length: 15

CDR3: CASSLKTRDTQYF
DNA: TGTGCCAGCAGTTTAAAGACTAGGGATACGCAGTATTTT
J: TRBJ2-3
D: -
size: many
V: TRBV27
length: 13